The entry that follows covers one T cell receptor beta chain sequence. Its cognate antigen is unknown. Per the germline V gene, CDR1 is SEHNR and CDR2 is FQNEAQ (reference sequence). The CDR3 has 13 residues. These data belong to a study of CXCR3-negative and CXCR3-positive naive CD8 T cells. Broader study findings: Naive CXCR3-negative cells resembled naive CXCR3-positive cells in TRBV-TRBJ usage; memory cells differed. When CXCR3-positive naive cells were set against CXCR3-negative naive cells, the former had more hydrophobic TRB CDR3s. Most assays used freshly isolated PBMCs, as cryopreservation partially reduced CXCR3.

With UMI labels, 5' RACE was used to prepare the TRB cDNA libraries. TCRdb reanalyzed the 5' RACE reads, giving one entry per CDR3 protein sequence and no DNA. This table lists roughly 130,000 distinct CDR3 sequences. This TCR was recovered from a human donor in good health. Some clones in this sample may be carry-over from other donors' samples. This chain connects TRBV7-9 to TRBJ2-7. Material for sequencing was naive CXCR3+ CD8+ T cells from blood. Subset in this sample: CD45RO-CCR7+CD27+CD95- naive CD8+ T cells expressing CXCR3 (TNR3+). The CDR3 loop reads CASSLGTNYEQYF.